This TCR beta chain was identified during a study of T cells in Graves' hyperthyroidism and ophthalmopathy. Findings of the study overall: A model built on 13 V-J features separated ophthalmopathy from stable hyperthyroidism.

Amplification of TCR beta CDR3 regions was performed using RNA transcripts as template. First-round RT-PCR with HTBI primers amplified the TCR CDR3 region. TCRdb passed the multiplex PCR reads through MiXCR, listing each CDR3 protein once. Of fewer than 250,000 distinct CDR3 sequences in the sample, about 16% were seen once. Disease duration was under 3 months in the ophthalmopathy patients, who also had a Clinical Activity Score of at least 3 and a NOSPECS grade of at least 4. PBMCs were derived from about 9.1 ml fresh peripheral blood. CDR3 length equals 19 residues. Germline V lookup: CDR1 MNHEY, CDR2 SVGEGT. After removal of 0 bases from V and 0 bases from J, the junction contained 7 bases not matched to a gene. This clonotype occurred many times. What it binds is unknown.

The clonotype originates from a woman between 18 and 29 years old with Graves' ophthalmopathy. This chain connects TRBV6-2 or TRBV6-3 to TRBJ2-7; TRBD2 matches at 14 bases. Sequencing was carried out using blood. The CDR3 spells CASSYSTGTSGSISYEQYF. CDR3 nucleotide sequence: TGTGCCAGCAGTTACTCCACCGGGACTAGCGGGAGTATCTCCTACGAGCAGTACTTC.